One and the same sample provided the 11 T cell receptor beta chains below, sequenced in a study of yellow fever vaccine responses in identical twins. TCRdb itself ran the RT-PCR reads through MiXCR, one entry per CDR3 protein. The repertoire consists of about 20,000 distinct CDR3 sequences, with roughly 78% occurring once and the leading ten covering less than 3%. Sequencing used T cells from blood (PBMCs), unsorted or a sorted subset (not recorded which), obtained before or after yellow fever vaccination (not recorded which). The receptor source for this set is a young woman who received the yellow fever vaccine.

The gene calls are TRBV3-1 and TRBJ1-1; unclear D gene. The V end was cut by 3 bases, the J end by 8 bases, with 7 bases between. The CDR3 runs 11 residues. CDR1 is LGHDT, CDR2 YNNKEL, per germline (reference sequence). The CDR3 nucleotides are TGTGCCAGCAGCCACGCCCGGGAAGCTTTCTTT. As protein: CASSHAREAFF. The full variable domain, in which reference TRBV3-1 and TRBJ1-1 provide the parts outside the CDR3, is DTAVSQTPKYLVTQMGNDKSIKCEQNLGHDTMYWYKQDSKKFLKIMFSYNNKELIINETVPNRFSPKSPDKAHLNLHINSLELGDSAVYFCASSHAREAFFGQGTRLTVV.

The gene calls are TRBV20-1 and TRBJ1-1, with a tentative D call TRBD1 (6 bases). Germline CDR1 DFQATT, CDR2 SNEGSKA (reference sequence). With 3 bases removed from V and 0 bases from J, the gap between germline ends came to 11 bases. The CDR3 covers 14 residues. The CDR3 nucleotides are TGCAGTGCTAGGCCGGACAGTCTGAACACTGAAGCTTTCTTT. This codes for CSARPDSLNTEAFF.

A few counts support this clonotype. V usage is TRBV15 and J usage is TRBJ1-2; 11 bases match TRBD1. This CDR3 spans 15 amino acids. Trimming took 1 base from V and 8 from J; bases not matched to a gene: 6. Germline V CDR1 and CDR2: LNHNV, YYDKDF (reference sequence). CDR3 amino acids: CATSRVFGQGAGYTF. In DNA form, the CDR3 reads TGTGCCACCAGCAGAGTGTTCGGACAGGGGGCAGGCTACACCTTC.

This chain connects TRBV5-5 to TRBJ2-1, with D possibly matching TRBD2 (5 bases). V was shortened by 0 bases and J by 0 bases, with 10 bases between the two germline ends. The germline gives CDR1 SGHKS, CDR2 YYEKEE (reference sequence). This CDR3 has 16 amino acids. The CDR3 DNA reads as TGTGCCAGCAGCTTGGCCACGGGAAGCTCCTACAATGAGCAGTTCTTC. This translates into CASSLATGSSYNEQFF. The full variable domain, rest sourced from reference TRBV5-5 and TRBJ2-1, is DAGVTQSPTHLIKTRGQQVTLRCSPISGHKSVSWYQQVLGQGPQFIFQYYEKEERGRGNFPDRFSARQFPNYSSELNVNALLLGDSALYLCASSLATGSSYNEQFFGPGTRLTVL.

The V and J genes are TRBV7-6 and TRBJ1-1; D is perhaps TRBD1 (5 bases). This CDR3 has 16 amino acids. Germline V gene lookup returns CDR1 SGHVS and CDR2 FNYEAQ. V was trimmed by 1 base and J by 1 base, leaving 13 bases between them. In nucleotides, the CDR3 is TGTGCCAGCAGCTTAGGGGGGGTCCACCCGAACACTGAAGCTTTCTTT. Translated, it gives CASSLGGVHPNTEAFF.

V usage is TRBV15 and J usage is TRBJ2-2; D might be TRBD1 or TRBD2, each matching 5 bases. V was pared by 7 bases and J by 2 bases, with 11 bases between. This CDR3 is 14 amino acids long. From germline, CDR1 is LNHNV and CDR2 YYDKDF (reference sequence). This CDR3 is CATKPGPNTGELFF. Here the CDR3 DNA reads TGTGCCACCAAACCGGGACCCAACACCGGGGAGCTGTTTTTT.

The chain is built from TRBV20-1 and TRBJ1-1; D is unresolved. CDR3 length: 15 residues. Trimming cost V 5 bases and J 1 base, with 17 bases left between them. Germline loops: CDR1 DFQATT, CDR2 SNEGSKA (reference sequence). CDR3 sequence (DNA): TGCAGTGCTTCACCTGAACAGATGACGAACACTGAAGCTTTCTTT. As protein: CSASPEQMTNTEAFF.

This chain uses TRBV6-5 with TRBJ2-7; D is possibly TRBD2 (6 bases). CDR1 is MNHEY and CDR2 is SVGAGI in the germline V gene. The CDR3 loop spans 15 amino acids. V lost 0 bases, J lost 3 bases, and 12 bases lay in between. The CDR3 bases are TGTGCCAGCAGTTACTCGGAGGGTGTCTGCTACGAGCAGTACGTC. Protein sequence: CASSYSEGVCYEQYV.

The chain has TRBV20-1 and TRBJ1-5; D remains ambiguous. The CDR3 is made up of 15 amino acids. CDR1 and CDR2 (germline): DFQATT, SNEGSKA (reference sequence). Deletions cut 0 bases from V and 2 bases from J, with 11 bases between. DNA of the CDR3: TGCAGTGCTAGAGACCCTGACACTGGCAATCAGCCCCAGCATTTT. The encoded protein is CSARDPDTGNQPQHF.

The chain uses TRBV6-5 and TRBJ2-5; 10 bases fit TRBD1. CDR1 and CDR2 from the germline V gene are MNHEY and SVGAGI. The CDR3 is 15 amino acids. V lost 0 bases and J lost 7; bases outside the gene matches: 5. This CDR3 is CASSYSGQGSVTQYF. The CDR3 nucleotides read TGTGCCAGCAGTTACTCGGGACAGGGGAGTGTGACCCAGTACTTC.

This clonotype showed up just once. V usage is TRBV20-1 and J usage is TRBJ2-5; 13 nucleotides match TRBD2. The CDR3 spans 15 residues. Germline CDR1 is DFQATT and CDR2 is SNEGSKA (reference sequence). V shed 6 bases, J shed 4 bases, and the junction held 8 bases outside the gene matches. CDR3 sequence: CSADTSGRALETQYF. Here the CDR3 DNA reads TGCAGTGCCGATACTAGCGGGAGGGCCCTAGAGACCCAGTACTTC.